This T cell receptor (beta chain) was sequenced in a study of blood T cell repertoires in COVID-19. Study at large: Samples taken during acute and convalescent COVID-19 were collected in the United States, Italy and Spain. In each case, the material was cDNA or gDNA derived from T cells, B-cell-depleted T cells, or PBMCs.

The Seattle patients joined while their infection was active and were tracked longitudinally afterward. There are a few counts of this clone. Here immunoSEQ multiplex PCR was the method, and the copy in TCRdb shows in-frame clones only, minus some. Of over 200,000 clones in the sample, over 80% are singletons; the top ten hold approximately 2.4%. V was shortened by 1 base and J by 1 base, with 4 bases between the two germline ends. Germline V lookup: CDR1 LNHDA, CDR2 SQIVND (reference sequence). CDR3 length: 13 amino acids. The V and J genes are TRBV19 and TRBJ1-1; D uncertain. This receptor was identified in a man aged 25-40 years with COVID-19, enrolled during active disease. The sample taken for sequencing was peripheral blood. CDR3 sequence reads: CASSIGGNTEAFF. CDR3 sequence (DNA): TGTGCCAGTAGTATAGGCGGGAACACTGAAGCTTTCTTT.